These 17 T cell receptor beta chains were all obtained from the same sample, sequenced in a study of read filtering for tumor transcriptome and immune sequencing. Molecular barcoded adaptors covering alpha/delta and beta/gamma chains were used on about 390 ng RNA. TCRdb processed the reads anew with MiXCR; each CDR3 protein has one entry. The repertoire has 20,000 to 25,000 distinct CDR3 sequences, more than 20% of them found once; the top ten carry about 17%. Sequenced material: a population of CD138-negative cells sorted from bone marrow. The origin of the receptors is a donor older than 35 with multiple myeloma.

The table lists this clonotype with many counts. The rearrangement links TRBV29-1 to TRBJ2-1; 10 nucleotides agree with TRBD1. The germline CDR1 and CDR2 sequences are SQVTM and ANQGSEA. V lost 6 bases to trimming and J lost 8 bases; unmatched junction nucleotides: 10. CDR3 length: 14 residues. DNA for the CDR3: TGCAGCGTGAACCGGGACAGGGGAAAGGATGAGCAGTTCTTC. It yields the protein CSVNRDRGKDEQFF.

In regard to this clonotype: It is likely a read error, because the conserved phenylalanine at the end of the CDR3 is missing. This chain uses TRBV7-9 with TRBJ1-1; TRBD1 matches at 9 bases. Germline V gives CDR1 SEHNR, CDR2 FQNEAQ (reference sequence). This CDR3 has 14 residues. V lost 8 bases to trimming and J lost 2 bases; unmatched junction nucleotides: 6. As DNA, the CDR3 is TGTGCCAGCTGCAGGACAGGGGTCAACACTGAAGCTTTCCTT. Protein product: CASCRTGVNTEAFL.

This clonotype occurred many times. The chain joins TRBV6-5 to TRBJ2-7; maybe TRBD2 (6 bases). The V end was cut by 0 bases, the J end by 6 bases, with 21 bases between. Looked up from germline, CDR1 is MNHEY and CDR2 is SVGAGI. The CDR3 sequence is 17 residues long. CDR3 DNA: TGTGCCAGCAGTTACTCGGGGGACTCCATGGGGACTCGCGAGCAGTACTTC. Residues: CASSYSGDSMGTREQYF.

At least ten counts were recorded for this clonotype. This chain connects TRBV2 to TRBJ2-3, with TRBD2 identical over 7 bases. V was pared by 4 bases and J by 4 bases, with 8 bases of the junction left unmatched. CDR1 is SNHLY and CDR2 is FYNNEI in the germline V gene. The CDR3 is made up of 15 amino acids. CDR3 region: CASSVGRGGADTQYF. The CDR3 DNA sequence: TGTGCCAGCAGTGTCGGGCGGGGAGGGGCAGATACGCAGTATTTT.

With regard to this clonotype: With only one base between it and a far larger clone, this is likely a read error. The chain employs TRBV12-3 or TRBV12-4 and TRBJ2-2; D perhaps matches TRBD1 (6 bases). Between the trimmed V and J ends, which lost 5 bases and 0 bases, there was a span of 10 bases. This CDR3 contains 15 residues. This CDR3 is CASSTGTTNTGELFF. The CDR3 DNA reads TGTGCCAGCAGTACCGGGACAACGAACACCGGGGAGCTGTTTTTT.

This clonotype was detected many times. V and J are TRBV7-9 and TRBJ1-1; D remains ambiguous. This CDR3 contains 16 residues. Trimming cost V 2 bases and J 2 bases, with 15 bases left between them. The germline CDR1 and CDR2 sequences are SEHNR and FQNEAQ (reference sequence). CDR3 sequence reads: CASSLLRTSVNTEAFF. CDR3 sequence (DNA): TGTGCCAGCAGCTTACTCCGGACGAGTGTAAACACTGAAGCTTTCTTT.

This clonotype has a count of ten or more. V gene TRBV2 combines with J gene TRBJ2-3, with a weak D call TRBD1 (5 bases). Trimming pared 7 bases from V and 1 base from J, leaving 9 bases between. The germline V gene has CDR1 SNHLY and CDR2 FYNNEI. The CDR3 has 13 residues. CDR3 sequence (DNA): TGTGCCAGCAACAGGTGGGGCACAGATACGCAGTATTTT. As protein: CASNRWGTDTQYF.

On this clonotype itself: A junction end diverges from the germline sequence, so it may reflect a read error. The chain links TRBV28 to TRBJ2-2, with D possibly TRBD2 on 5 matching bases. This CDR3 spans 11 amino acids. Germline V lookup: CDR1 MDHEN, CDR2 SYDVKM. CDR3 in DNA: TGCGCCAGCAGCAGCACCGGGGAGCCGTTTTTT. Protein: CASSSTGEPFF.

The chain employs TRBV7-8 and TRBJ2-1; 9 bases are shared with TRBD2. The V segment lost 3 bases and the J segment 4 bases; nucleotides outside the gene matches: 4. The CDR3 spans 15 residues. Germline CDR1 SGHVS, CDR2 FQNEAQ. The CDR3 DNA reads as TGTGCCAGCAGCTTGGGCGGGAGGGGTTACAATGAGCAGTTCTTC. Residues: CASSLGGRGYNEQFF.

This clonotype was seen many times. The V call is TRBV28, the J call TRBJ2-1, with D possibly matching TRBD1 (5 bases). Germline lookup yields CDR1 MDHEN and CDR2 SYDVKM. V was shortened by 1 base and J by 4 bases, with 14 bases between the two germline ends. The CDR3 is 16 residues long. Here the CDR3 reads CASSLLGLQGYNEQFF. The CDR3 DNA sequence: TGTGCCAGCAGTTTATTGGGGCTTCAAGGATACAATGAGCAGTTCTTC.

Turning to this clonotype: The junction shows a germline mismatch at one end, possibly a read error. The rearrangement joins TRBV6-5 to TRBJ2-1, with D unclear. This CDR3 is 15 amino acids long. The germline gives CDR1 MNHEY, CDR2 SVGAGI. The CDR3 sequence: CATMGLGSSYNELFF. CDR3 bases: TGTGCCACCATGGGTCTTGGCAGCTCCTACAATGAGCTGTTTTTC.

At least ten counts were recorded for this clonotype. The chain has TRBV5-1 and TRBJ2-1, with 7 bases matching TRBD2. V was pared by 1 base and J by 4 bases, with 2 bases of the junction left unmatched. Looked up from germline, CDR1 is SGHRS and CDR2 is YFSETQ. CDR3 length: 14 amino acids. The CDR3 nucleotides are TGCGCCAGCAGCTTGAGGCGGGGGTACAATGAGCAGTTCTTC. Residues: CASSLRRGYNEQFF.

Notes on this clonotype: A read error is likely here: a far larger clone is one base away. The chain combines TRBV11-2 with TRBJ2-1, with D unresolved. Germline V gene lookup returns CDR1 SGHAT and CDR2 FQNNGV. V was pared by 5 bases and J by 7 bases, with 21 bases between. This CDR3 contains 16 residues. The CDR3 reads CASSPLVGFVGNEQFF. For the CDR3, the DNA is TGTGCCAGCAGCCCGCTCGTGGGATTCGTCGGAAATGAGCAGTTCTTC. The full variable domain, completed using reference TRBV11-2 and TRBJ2-1, is EAGVAQSPRYKIIEKRQSVAFWCNPISGHATLYWYQQILGQGPKLLIQFQNNGVVDDSQLPKDRFSAERLKGVDSTLKIQPAKLEDSAVYLCASSPLVGFVGNEQFFGPGTRLTVL.

This clonotype turned up a few times. The gene calls are TRBV20-1 and TRBJ2-1; 8 nucleotides agree with TRBD2. Germline V gene data show CDR1 as DFQATT and CDR2 as SNEGSKA (reference sequence). Trimming removed 5 bases from V and 7 bases from J; junction bases left unmatched: 10. The length of the CDR3 is 14 residues. Written as DNA, the CDR3 is TGCAGTGCTCTTATAGCGGGAACGAAAAATGAGCAGTTCTTC. Translating gives CSALIAGTKNEQFF.

The rearrangement joins TRBV6-1 to TRBJ2-7, with TRBD2 matching over 10 bases. The germline CDR1 and CDR2 sequences are MNHNS and SASEGT. Germline trimming cut 4 bases from V and 3 bases from J; bases unmatched to any gene: 6. The CDR3 spans 15 residues. CDR3 coding DNA: TGTGCCAGCAGTGGATGGACTAGCGGATACTACGAGCAGTACTTC. This translates into CASSGWTSGYYEQYF.

This clonotype was recorded at least ten times. The chain uses TRBV24-1 and TRBJ1-5, with D unresolved. Trimming removed 4 bases at V and 4 bases at J, with 13 bases between. The CDR3 totals 15 residues. The germline V gene encodes CDR1 KGHDR and CDR2 SFDVKD. CDR3 nucleotides: TGTGCCACCAGTGAGGGATCGGCCGGTAATCAGCCCCAGCATTTT. Amino acid sequence: CATSEGSAGNQPQHF.

In this sample, this clonotype turned up many times. V and J are TRBV27 and TRBJ2-1, with 12 bases that match TRBD1. The CDR3 is 15 residues long. In germline, CDR1 is MNHEY, CDR2 SMNVEV (reference sequence). Trimming took 3 bases from V and 7 from J; bases not matched to a gene: 4. CDR3 in DNA: TGTGCCAGCAGTTTTCGGGGACAGGGGGCAAATGAGCAGTTCTTC. This gives the protein CASSFRGQGANEQFF.